This TCR beta chain was found in a study of Ad26.COV2.S vaccination and SARS-CoV-2 variants (dated by TCRdb to 2020 to 2023). Background for the entire study: Vaccine-arm donors came from COV1001, a multicentre, randomized, double-blind, placebo-controlled phase I-IIa trial of Ad26.COV2.S in healthy adults. Dosing of Ad26.COV2.S was intramuscular, at either 5x10^10 or 1x10^11 viral particles, delivered as one shot or as two shots spaced 56 days apart. The specificity and breadth of SARS-CoV-2-reactive T cell receptors after Ad26.COV2.S vaccination were assessed by TCRbeta repertoire sequencing. A total of around 32 samples were included in the TCR-sequenced set, comprising around 19 Ad26.COV2.S vaccine recipients, 5 placebo recipients and 8 SARS-CoV-2 convalescent individuals. Trial participants were randomized into five groups of five, in which low-dose or high-dose Ad26.COV2.S was given once or twice, or placebo was given on both occasions. Throughout the experiments and outcome assessment, investigators stayed blinded to trial group allocation. The study at large found these results: Comparing responses between vaccine doses or regimens was not something the study was powered to do. After vaccination, substantial breadth of spike-specific CD8+ and CD4+ T cell responses was reported. Vaccine and placebo recipients had similar non-spike TCR breadth, a finding consistent with the vaccine containing only spike. Ad26.COV2.S recipients had higher spike-specific TCR breadth than placebo recipients (P = 0.0014). It was noted by the authors that total T cell responses may have been underestimated by the TCR breadth and depth analyses.

The treatment or condition label of this sample denotes: 15 to 20 received Ad26.COV2.S at low or high dose, single or two shots; roughly five received placebo; per-sample allocation not given. For vaccine and placebo recipients, repertoires were sequenced using samples collected on day 63 after the first injection. In Cohort 1b, more than 20 adults aged 18-55 years were enrolled at a single site in Boston, USA, between 29 July and 7 August 2020. Ad26.COV2.S was a replication-incompetent adenovirus type 26 vector that expressed a prefusion-stabilized SARS-CoV-2 spike protein derived from the original Wuhan strain. TCRbeta CDR3 regions were sequenced with the immunoSEQ Assay. After extraction, genomic DNA underwent amplification by bias-controlled multiplex PCR, followed by high-throughput sequencing. The study's own analysis went as follows. To quantify the absolute abundance of every unique TCRbeta CDR3 region, sequences were collapsed and filtered. T cell fraction was estimated by normalizing TCRbeta template counts to usable DNA, which was measured by amplifying reference genes present in all nucleated cells. Repertoire TCRs were annotated as SARS-CoV-2-specific by exact matching of V gene, CDR3 amino acid sequence and J gene to a known reactive TCR set. The reference SARS-CoV-2 TCR set came from MIRA and was filtered for enrichment in COVID-19-positive ImmuneCODE repertoires, removing public or cross-reactive TCRs. Based on the MIRA antigens, annotated TCRs were further analysed at the level of specific ORF or position within ORF. Breadth was defined as annotated unique rearrangements over total unique productive rearrangements; depth was the summed frequency of those rearrangements. Two-sided Wilcoxon rank-sum tests were used to compare TCR breadth between groups. TCRdb holds this immuneACCESS table with in-frame rearrangements only. Some clones are missing; in checked studies, unresolved V genes explain under half, and the rest has no known cause. V and J calls and clone size are as listed in that table; D and trimming were resolved from the DNA. The sample includes about 430,000 clones, with 75% to 95% observed a single time. Together, the top ten hold more than 10% of the sample.

Based on the germline V gene, the CDR1 and CDR2 sequences are SGDLS and YYNGEE. The CDR3 numbers 16 residues from cysteine through phenylalanine. Here the CDR3 DNA is all that survives: 48 bases in frame from base 1. V loses 0 bases, J loses 1 base, and the germline ends lie 14 bases apart. With respect to this clone: Its antigen remains unidentified. No much larger clone is present one base from it, and per-base qualities are unavailable.

The specimen was peripheral blood, collected in a trial of Ad26.COV2.S vaccine versus placebo. The rearrangement joined TRBV9 to TRBJ2-7; the D gene is perhaps TRBD1, from 6 matching bases. The sequence came from a person aged 18 to 65 who received the Ad26.COV2.S COVID-19 vaccine or a placebo. The CDR3 protein: CASSVGGTGISYEQYF. At the DNA level, the sequence is TGTGCCAGCAGCGTAGGCGGTACAGGGATTTCCTACGAGCAGTACTTC.